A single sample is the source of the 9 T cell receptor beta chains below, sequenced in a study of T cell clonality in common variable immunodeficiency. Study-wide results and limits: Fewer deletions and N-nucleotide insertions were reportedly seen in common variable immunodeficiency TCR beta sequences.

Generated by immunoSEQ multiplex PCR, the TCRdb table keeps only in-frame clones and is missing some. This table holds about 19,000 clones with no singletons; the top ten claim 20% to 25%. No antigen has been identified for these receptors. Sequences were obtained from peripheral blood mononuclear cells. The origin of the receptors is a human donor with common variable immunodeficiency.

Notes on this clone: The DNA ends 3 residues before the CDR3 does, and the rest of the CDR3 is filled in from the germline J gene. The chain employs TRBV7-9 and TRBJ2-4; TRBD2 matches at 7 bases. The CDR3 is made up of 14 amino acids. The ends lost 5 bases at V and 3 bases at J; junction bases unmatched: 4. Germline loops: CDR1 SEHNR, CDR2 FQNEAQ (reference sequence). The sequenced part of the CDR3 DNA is TGTGCCAGCAGCGGTAGCGGGTACAAAAACATT. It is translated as CASSGSGYKNI. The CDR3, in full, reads CASSGSGYKNIQYF.

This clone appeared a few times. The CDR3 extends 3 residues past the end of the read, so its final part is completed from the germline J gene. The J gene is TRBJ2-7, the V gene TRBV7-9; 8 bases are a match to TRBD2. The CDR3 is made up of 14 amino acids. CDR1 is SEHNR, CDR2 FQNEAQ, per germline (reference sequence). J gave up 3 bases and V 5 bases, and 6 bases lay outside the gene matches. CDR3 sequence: CASSVSGSVYEQYF. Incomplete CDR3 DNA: TGTGCCAGCAGCGTAAGCGGGAGCGTCTACGAG.

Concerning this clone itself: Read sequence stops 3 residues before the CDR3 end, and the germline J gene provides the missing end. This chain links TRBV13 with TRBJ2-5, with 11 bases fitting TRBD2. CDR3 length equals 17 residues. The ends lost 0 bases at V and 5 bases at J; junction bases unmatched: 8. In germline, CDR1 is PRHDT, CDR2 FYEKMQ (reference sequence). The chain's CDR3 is CASSLGHSGGAVETQYF. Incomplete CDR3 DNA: TGTGCCAGCAGCTTAGGTCATAGCGGGGGGGCAGTTGAGACC.

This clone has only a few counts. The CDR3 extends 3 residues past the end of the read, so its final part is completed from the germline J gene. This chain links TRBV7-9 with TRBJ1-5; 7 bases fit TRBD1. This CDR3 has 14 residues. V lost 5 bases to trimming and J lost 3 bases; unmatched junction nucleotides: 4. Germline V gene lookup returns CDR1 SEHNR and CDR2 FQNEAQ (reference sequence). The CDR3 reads CASSAGTDNQPQHF. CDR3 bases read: TGTGCCAGCAGCGCCGGGACAGACAATCAGCCC.

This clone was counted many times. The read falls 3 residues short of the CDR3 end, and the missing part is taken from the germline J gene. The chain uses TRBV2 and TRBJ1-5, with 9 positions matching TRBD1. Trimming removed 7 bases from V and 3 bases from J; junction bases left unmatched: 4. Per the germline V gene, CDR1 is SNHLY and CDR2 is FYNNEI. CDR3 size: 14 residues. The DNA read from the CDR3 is TGTGCCAGCACCGGGGACAGGGACAATCAGCCC. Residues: CASTGDRDNQP. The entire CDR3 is CASTGDRDNQPQHF.

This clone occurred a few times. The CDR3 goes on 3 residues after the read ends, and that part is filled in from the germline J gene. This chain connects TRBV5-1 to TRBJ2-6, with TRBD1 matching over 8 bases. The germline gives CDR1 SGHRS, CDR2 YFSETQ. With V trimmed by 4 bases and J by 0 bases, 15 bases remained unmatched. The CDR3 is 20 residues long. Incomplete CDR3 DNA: TGCGCCAGCAGCCATTGGCTGGCAGGGGGCTCCTCCTCTGGGGCCAACGTC. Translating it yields CASSHWLAGGSSSGANV. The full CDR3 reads CASSHWLAGGSSSGANVLTF.

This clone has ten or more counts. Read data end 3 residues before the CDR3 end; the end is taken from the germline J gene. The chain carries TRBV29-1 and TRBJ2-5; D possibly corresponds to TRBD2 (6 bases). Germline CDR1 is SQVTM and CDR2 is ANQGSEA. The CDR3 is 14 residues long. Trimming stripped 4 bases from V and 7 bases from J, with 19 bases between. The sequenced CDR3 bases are TGCAGCGTTGTGGGCAGACTAGGCGTTGGGACC. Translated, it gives CSVVGRLGVGT. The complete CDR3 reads CSVVGRLGVGTQYF. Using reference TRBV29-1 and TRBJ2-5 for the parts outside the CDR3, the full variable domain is SAVISQKPSRDICQRGTSLTIQCQVDSQVTMMFWYRQQPGQSLTLIATANQGSEATYESGFVIDKFPISRPNLTFSTLTVSNMSPEDSSIYLCSVVGRLGVGTQYFGPGTRLLVL.

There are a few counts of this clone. The DNA read from the CDR3 is TGTGCCACTATCCTCTCTGGGGCCAACGTC. This encodes CATILSGANV. The CDR3 reads in full as CATILSGANVLTF. This chain joins TRBV18 and TRBJ2-6; D unclear. The CDR3 extends 3 residues past the end of the read, so its final part is completed from the germline J gene. Trimming stripped 10 bases from V and 0 bases from J, with 7 bases between. CDR1 and CDR2 (germline): KGHSH, LQKENI. This CDR3 is built from 13 residues.

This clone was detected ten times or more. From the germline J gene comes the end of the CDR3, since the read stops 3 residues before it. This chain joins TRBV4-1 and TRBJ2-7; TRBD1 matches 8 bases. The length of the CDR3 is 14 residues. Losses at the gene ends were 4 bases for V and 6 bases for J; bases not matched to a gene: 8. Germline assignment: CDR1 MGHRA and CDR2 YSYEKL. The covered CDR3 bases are TGCGCCAGCAGCCGAGCATCGACAGGGGTCGAG. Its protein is CASSRASTGVE. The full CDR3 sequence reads CASSRASTGVEQYF.